This TCR beta chain derives from a study of blood T cells in healthy people across ages. Study-wide findings and caveats: Unsorted PBMC material precluded a definitive naive versus antigen-experienced comparison. The study found more naive CD4+ cells and higher diversity in long-lived than aged donors.

A second PCR of 7 to 11 cycles used a sample-barcoded 5' primer and a J-beta primer mix. In TCRdb, the 5' RACE reads were re-called with MiXCR into one record per CDR3 protein. This sample has more than 650,000 distinct CDR3 sequences, with about 24% found just once. A word on this clonotype: Antigen: not known.

V shed 5 bases and J shed 4 bases, with 14 bases lying between them. The CDR3 totals 14 residues. Germline CDR1 and CDR2: LNHDA and SQIVND (reference sequence). Material for sequencing was blood. The clonotype comes from a man between 65 and 85 years old in good health. The chain joins TRBV19 to TRBJ1-2; the D is unclear. Here the CDR3 reads CASSLARAGYGYTF. In nucleotides, the CDR3 is TGTGCCAGTAGTCTGGCCCGAGCTGGCTATGGCTACACCTTC.